These 17 T cell receptor beta chains share one sample of origin, sequenced in a study of beta chain features in type 1 diabetes. Study-wide results and caveats: Shortening that was moderate but significant affected the TCRB CDR3s of Type 1 diabetes patients in all four CD4+ subsets.

Expressed TCRB transcripts were sequenced because the isolated RNA had all been reverse transcribed beforehand. The repertoire was sequenced with immunoSEQ multiplex PCR; TCRdb's copy has only in-frame clones and lacks some. The sample records some 350,000 clones, 8.5% to 10% being singletons. Their recognized antigens are unknown. The sample taken for sequencing was central memory CD4+ T cells from blood. These receptors came from a man aged 25-45 years with type 1 diabetes.

This chain uses TRBV25-1 with TRBJ2-5; possibly TRBD2 for D (6 bases). CDR3 length: 14 amino acids. The germline V gene encodes CDR1 MGHDK and CDR2 SYGVNS. The V and J ends lost 6 bases and 2 bases respectively, with 13 bases between them. The CDR3 DNA follows: TGTGCCAGCAGCCCCAGCGGGCCTCAAGAGACCCAGTACTTC. Amino acids: CASSPSGPQETQYF.

This rearrangement joins TRBV6-6 to TRBJ2-2; the match to TRBD2 covers 10 bases. This CDR3 region has 16 residues. Germline V gives CDR1 MNHNY, CDR2 SVGAGI (reference sequence). V shed 2 bases, J shed 4 bases, and the junction held 4 bases outside the gene matches. In nucleotides, the CDR3 is TGTGCCAGCAGTTACCTAGCGGGAGTAGGCACCGGGGAGCTGTTTTTT. This translates into CASSYLAGVGTGELFF.

The rearrangement joins TRBV19 to TRBJ2-7; the match to TRBD1 covers 9 bases. The V gene end was trimmed by 2 bases and the J gene end by 7 bases; junction bases not matched to a gene: 9. The CDR3 has 15 residues. The germline CDR1 and CDR2 sequences are LNHDA and SQIVND (reference sequence). The CDR3 spells CASSILQGQGMEQYF. CDR3 bases: TGTGCCAGTAGTATACTTCAGGGACAGGGCATGGAGCAGTACTTC.

This clone appeared a few times. This chain joins TRBV6-5 and TRBJ1-5; D is undetermined. This CDR3 is 14 amino acids long. Trimming removed 2 bases at V and 2 bases at J, with 7 bases between. CDR1 and CDR2 (germline): MNHEY, SVGAGI. For the CDR3, the DNA is TGTGCCAGCAGTTACACGGGTCGCAATCAGCCCCAGCATTTT. Its protein product is CASSYTGRNQPQHF.

This clone occurred a few times. V gene TRBV7-7 combines with J gene TRBJ2-5, with unresolved D. The V gene lost 1 base and the J gene lost 5 bases, with 11 bases spanning the gap. Germline loops: CDR1 SSHAT, CDR2 FNYEAQ (reference sequence). CDR3 size: 14 residues. CDR3 in DNA: TGTGCCAGCAGCTTAGGGCCACGAGCGGAGACCCAGTACTTC. Encoded protein: CASSLGPRAETQYF.

In its sample, this clone was seen a few times. This chain links TRBV15 with TRBJ1-5, with unresolved D. The CDR3 sequence is 15 residues long. The V gene's germline CDR1 is LNHNV and CDR2 YYDKDF (reference sequence). Trimming pared 0 bases from V and 6 bases from J, leaving 12 bases between. The CDR3 DNA reads as TGTGCCACCAGCAGAGAGGGGATGGGGAGTCAGCCCCAGCATTTT. Its translation is CATSREGMGSQPQHF. Filled out from reference TRBV15 and TRBJ1-5, the complete variable domain reads DAMVIQNPRYQVTQFGKPVTLSCSQTLNHNVMYWYQQKSSQAPKLLFHYYDKDFNNEADTPDNFQSRRPNTSFCFLDIRSPGLGDTAMYLCATSREGMGSQPQHFGDGTRLSIL.

V is TRBV7-3 and J is TRBJ2-1; 16 bases are a match to TRBD2. Trimming removed 3 bases from V and 8 bases from J; junction bases left unmatched: 4. Germline lookup yields CDR1 SGHTA and CDR2 FQGTGA. The CDR3 runs to 16 residues. This CDR3 is CASSLGLAGGSDEQFF. The CDR3 DNA follows: TGTGCCAGCAGCTTGGGACTAGCGGGAGGGTCGGATGAGCAGTTCTTC.

This clone has only a few counts. J is TRBJ2-7 and V is TRBV7-9; 7 nucleotides agree with TRBD1. The V gene's germline CDR1 is SEHNR and CDR2 FQNEAQ (reference sequence). The V and J ends lost 6 bases and 3 bases, in that order; junction bases with no gene match: 11. This CDR3 has 15 amino acids. The CDR3, as DNA: TGTGCCAGCAGTTGCCGGGACAGCCAGTACTACGAGCAGTACTTC. This gives the protein CASSCRDSQYYEQYF.

The chain links TRBV6-1 to TRBJ1-2, with D possibly being TRBD1 (6 bases). The germline V gene has CDR1 MNHNS and CDR2 SASEGT. CDR3 length: 13 amino acids. Trimming took 6 bases from V and 4 from J, leaving 12 bases between them. The CDR3 bases are TGTGCCAGCAGGGAGGGGGATCCCTATGGCTACACCTTC. Residues: CASREGDPYGYTF.

The chain couples TRBV5-1 to TRBJ1-1, with D tentatively TRBD1 (6 bases). Deletions cut 3 bases from V and 4 bases from J, with 19 bases between. The germline gives CDR1 SGHRS, CDR2 YFSETQ. CDR3 size: 16 residues. This CDR3 reads CASSSGTLSRGTEAFF. Here the CDR3 DNA reads TGCGCCAGCAGCTCCGGGACACTCTCTAGGGGCACTGAAGCTTTCTTT.

This clone was detected only a few times. The V gene is TRBV29-1, the J gene TRBJ2-3; 8 bases match TRBD2. The V segment lost 3 bases and the J segment 5 bases; nucleotides outside the gene matches: 1. The CDR3 spans 12 residues. Germline assignment: CDR1 SQVTM and CDR2 ANQGSEA. The DNA for the CDR3 is TGCAGCGTTGATGCGGGGGGAGATACGCAGTATTTT. This codes for CSVDAGGDTQYF.

The chain joins TRBV28 to TRBJ2-5; D remains unclear. The CDR3 length is 17 residues. Trimming cost V 3 bases and J 2 bases, with 19 bases left between them. Germline V lookup: CDR1 MDHEN, CDR2 SYDVKM. DNA of the CDR3: TGTGCCAGCAGTTTTACGGTCAGCGCACACTTACAAGAGACCCAGTACTTC. Translated, it gives CASSFTVSAHLQETQYF.

Remarks on this clone: This may stem from a read error, because a much larger clone lies one nucleotide away. This rearrangement joins TRBV5-5 to TRBJ1-5; D is ambiguous. V lost 5 bases and J 0 bases, leaving 6 bases between the germline ends. This CDR3 region has 13 residues. In germline, CDR1 is SGHKS, CDR2 YYEKEE (reference sequence). CDR3 coding DNA: TGTGCCAGCAGTTGGAGTAGCAATCAGCCCCAGCATTTT. Protein sequence: CASSWSSNQPQHF. The full variable domain, completed using reference TRBV5-5 and TRBJ1-5, is DAGVTQSPTHLIKTRGQQVTLRCSPISGHKSVSWYQQVLGQGPQFIFQYYEKEERGRGNFPDRFSARQFPNYSSELNVNALLLGDSALYLCASSWSSNQPQHFGDGTRLSIL.

The V gene is TRBV5-6, the J gene TRBJ2-3; 7 nucleotides align to TRBD1. The germline V gene has CDR1 SGHDT and CDR2 YYEEEE. V lost 0 bases, J lost 4 bases, and 5 bases stayed unmatched. The CDR3 has 15 amino acids. As DNA, the CDR3 is TGTGCCAGCAGCTTGGGACAGGGAGCTCCAGATACGCAGTATTTT. Translated: CASSLGQGAPDTQYF.

This chain connects TRBV9 to TRBJ2-3, with 8 bases that match TRBD2. Germline V CDR1 and CDR2: SGDLS, YYNGEE. The V segment lost 0 bases and the J segment 2 bases; nucleotides outside the gene matches: 2. CDR3 size: 15 residues. In DNA, the CDR3 is TGTGCCAGCAGCGTAGCGGGAGGGCTCACAGATACGCAGTATTTT. Amino acid sequence: CASSVAGGLTDTQYF.

A word on this clone: Other DNA sequences in this specimen translate into the identical CDR3. The rearrangement uses TRBV7-2 and TRBJ2-5; 7 positions agree with TRBD1. The CDR3 length is 13 residues. V shed 5 bases, J shed 2 bases, and the junction held 2 bases outside the gene matches. Germline loops: CDR1 SGHTA, CDR2 FQGNSA. The CDR3 DNA is TGTGCCAGCAGCCAGGACAGGCAAGAGACCCAGTACTTC. The encoded protein is CASSQDRQETQYF.

This clone was seen a few times. This chain links TRBV29-1 with TRBJ1-5, with D unresolved. The ends were cut back, 4 bases at V and 3 bases at J, with 10 bases in the middle. The CDR3 loop spans 13 amino acids. Germline V CDR1 and CDR2: SQVTM, ANQGSEA. In DNA, the CDR3 is TGCAGCGTTGTATTAGGGAACAATCAGCCCCAGCATTTT. This encodes CSVVLGNNQPQHF.